This TCR beta chain derives from a study of cytomegalovirus exposure and HLA in healthy donors. Study at large: A preliminary data release comprised roughly 85 million unique TCRs obtained from HLA-typed donors.

The germline V and J ends were trimmed by 0 bases and 1 base, with 7 bases remaining between them. This CDR3 spans 14 amino acids. The germline CDR1 and CDR2 sequences are SGHRS and YFSETQ. Vbeta (60) and Jbeta (13) primers were used in the PCR. TCRdb keeps only in-frame clones here, not all; method: immunoSEQ multiplex PCR. Here the sample spans under 150,000 clones, 70% to 85% being singletons. The J gene is TRBJ2-5, the V gene TRBV5-1; D may be TRBD2 (6 bases). What was sequenced was PBMCs. This TCR was sampled from a man in his fifties or sixties in good health and CMV-seronegative. The CDR3 DNA follows: TGCGCCAGCAGCTTGGTCGGGGGCCAAGAGACCCAGTACTTC. It encodes CASSLVGGQETQYF.